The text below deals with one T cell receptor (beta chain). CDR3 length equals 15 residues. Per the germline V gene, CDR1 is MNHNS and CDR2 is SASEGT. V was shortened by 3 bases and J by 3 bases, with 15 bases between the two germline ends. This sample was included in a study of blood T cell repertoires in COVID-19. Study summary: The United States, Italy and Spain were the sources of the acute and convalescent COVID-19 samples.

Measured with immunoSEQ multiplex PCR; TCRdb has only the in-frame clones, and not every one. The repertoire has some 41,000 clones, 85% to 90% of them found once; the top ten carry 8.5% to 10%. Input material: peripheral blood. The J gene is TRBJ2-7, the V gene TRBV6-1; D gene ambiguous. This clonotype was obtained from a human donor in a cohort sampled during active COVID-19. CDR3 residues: CASSDEDRSFYEQYF. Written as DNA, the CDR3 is TGTGCCAGCAGTGACGAGGATCGCTCATTCTACGAGCAGTACTTC.